Listed here are 12 T cell receptor beta chains from one sample, sequenced in a study of T cell responses to AZD1222 COVID-19 vaccine. Profiling relied on immunoSEQ multiplex PCR, and the TCRdb table lists in-frame clones only, not all of them. This sample has some 140,000 clones; roughly 90% occur once, and the top ten carry 2.5% to 3.5%. The source was peripheral blood, collected on day 0 of AZD1222 vaccination. These receptors were collected from an adult in good health.

The sample holds one count of this clone. The chain employs TRBV27 and TRBJ1-1, with D perhaps TRBD1 (6 bases). This CDR3 has 14 residues. The germline CDR1 and CDR2 sequences are MNHEY and SMNVEV (reference sequence). V dropped 5 bases and J dropped 1 base, with 11 bases sitting between them. The CDR3 sequence: CASSPWGQNTEAFF. The CDR3 bases are TGTGCCAGCAGTCCATGGGGGCAGAACACTGAAGCTTTCTTT.

CDR3 loop: CASSYSLQGGELFF. The CDR3 region has the DNA TGTGCCAGCAGTTACAGTTTGCAGGGCGGGGAGCTGTTTTTT. J is TRBJ2-2 and V is TRBV6-5, with D perhaps TRBD1 (5 bases). V lost 2 bases, J lost 7 bases, and 11 bases lay in between. The CDR3 sequence is 14 residues long. The germline V gene encodes CDR1 MNHEY and CDR2 SVGAGI.

This chain uses TRBV5-1 with TRBJ2-2, with a possible D match to TRBD2 (6 bases). Germline-derived CDR1 and CDR2 are SGHRS and YFSETQ. The CDR3 is 16 residues long. V was clipped by 4 bases and J by 2 bases, with 15 bases between them. The CDR3 spells CASSLTGTPNTGELFF. The CDR3 DNA follows: TGCGCCAGCAGCCTGACCGGGACTCCTAACACCGGGGAGCTGTTTTTT. Variable domain in full (rest from reference TRBV5-1 and TRBJ2-2): KAGVTQTPRYLIKTRGQQVTLSCSPISGHRSVSWYQQTPGQGLQFLFEYFSETQRNKGNFPGRFSGRQFSNSRSEMNVSTLELGDSALYLCASSLTGTPNTGELFFGEGSRLTVL.

This CDR3 reads CASSLDIRGISNEQFF. The CDR3 DNA reads as TGTGCCAGCAGCTTAGATATCAGGGGGATTTCGAATGAGCAGTTCTTC. The genes are TRBV5-5 and TRBJ2-1, with TRBD1 matching 7 bases. This CDR3 contains 16 residues. Germline loops: CDR1 SGHKS, CDR2 YYEKEE (reference sequence). Unmatched junction bases numbered 12, after V lost 2 bases and J lost 7 bases.

V gene TRBV7-3 combines with J gene TRBJ1-3; 10 bases are a match to TRBD1. Germline trimming cut 3 bases from V and 3 bases from J; bases unmatched to any gene: 8. In germline, CDR1 is SGHTA, CDR2 FQGTGA. The CDR3 is made up of 17 amino acids. The CDR3 is CASSLFPTGGFGNTIYF. DNA for the CDR3: TGTGCCAGCAGCTTGTTCCCGACAGGGGGCTTTGGAAACACCATATATTTT.

The chain joins TRBV4-1 to TRBJ2-7; TRBD2 matches at 8 bases. Germline V gene data show CDR1 as MGHRA and CDR2 as YSYEKL. V lost 1 base, J lost 1 base, and 12 bases stayed unmatched. The CDR3 is made up of 18 amino acids. The CDR3 here is CASSQGPPASGFSYEQYF. CDR3 sequence (DNA): TGCGCCAGCAGCCAAGGCCCCCCGGCTAGCGGGTTTTCCTACGAGCAGTACTTC.

The V gene is TRBV21-1, the J gene TRBJ2-7; the D call TRBD2 from the table was never checked on the DNA. TRBV21-1 is assigned pseudogene status. The CDR3 is 15 residues long. CDR3 protein: CASSTPSGVTYEQYF. The CDR3 DNA reads as TGTGCCAGCAGCACTCCTAGCGGGGTAACCTACGAGCAGTACTTC.

This chain connects TRBV9 to TRBJ2-7, with D perhaps matching TRBD1 or TRBD2 (6 bases each). V was shortened by 0 bases and J by 7 bases, with 14 bases between the two germline ends. The CDR3 runs to 14 residues. Per the germline V gene, CDR1 is SGDLS and CDR2 is YYNGEE. This CDR3 is CASSVDPGAGEQYF. The CDR3 DNA follows: TGTGCCAGCAGCGTAGACCCGGGGGCGGGGGAGCAGTACTTC.

V usage is TRBV27 and J usage is TRBJ2-1; 9 nucleotides match TRBD2. This CDR3 has 16 amino acids. CDR1 is MNHEY, CDR2 SMNVEV, per germline (reference sequence). Trimming removed 0 bases from V and 1 base from J; junction bases left unmatched: 1. CDR3: CASSLSAGGSYNEQFF. CDR3 DNA: TGTGCCAGCAGTTTATCGGCGGGAGGGTCCTACAATGAGCAGTTCTTC.

The chain uses TRBV6-5 and TRBJ1-2, with D possibly TRBD1 on 6 matching bases. V was trimmed by 0 bases and J by 8 bases, leaving 10 bases between them. Germline CDR1 is MNHEY and CDR2 is SVGAGI. This CDR3 is built from 13 residues. The CDR3 region is CASSYSRGGGYTF. For the CDR3, the DNA is TGTGCCAGCAGTTACTCGAGGGGGGGCGGCTACACCTTC.

CDR3 amino acids: CASQIVGSYEQYF. In DNA form, the CDR3 reads TGTGCCAGCCAAATAGTTGGCTCCTACGAGCAGTACTTC. This chain connects TRBV2 to TRBJ2-7; unclear D gene. Germline assignment: CDR1 SNHLY and CDR2 FYNNEI. The V end was cut by 8 bases, the J end by 0 bases, with 11 bases between. CDR3 length: 13 amino acids.

The chain couples TRBV5-1 to TRBJ2-3; unclear D gene. Germline loops: CDR1 SGHRS, CDR2 YFSETQ. The V end was cut by 3 bases, the J end by 0 bases, with 8 bases between. The CDR3 is 14 residues long. The CDR3 is CASSYSFSTDTQYF. The CDR3 nucleotides are TGCGCCAGCAGCTATAGTTTTAGCACAGATACGCAGTATTTT.